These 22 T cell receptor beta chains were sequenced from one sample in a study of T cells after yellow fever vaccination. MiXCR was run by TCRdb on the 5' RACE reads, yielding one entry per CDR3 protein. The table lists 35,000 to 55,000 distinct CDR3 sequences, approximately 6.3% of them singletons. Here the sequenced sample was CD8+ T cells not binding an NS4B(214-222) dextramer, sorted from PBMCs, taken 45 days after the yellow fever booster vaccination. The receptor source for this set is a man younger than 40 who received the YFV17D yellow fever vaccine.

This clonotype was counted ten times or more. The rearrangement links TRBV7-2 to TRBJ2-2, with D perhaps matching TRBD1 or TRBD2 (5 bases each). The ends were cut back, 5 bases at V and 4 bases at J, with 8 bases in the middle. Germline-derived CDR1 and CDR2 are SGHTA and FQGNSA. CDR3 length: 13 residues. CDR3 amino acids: CASSGTLTGELFF. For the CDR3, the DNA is TGTGCCAGCAGCGGGACCCTCACCGGGGAGCTGTTTTTT.

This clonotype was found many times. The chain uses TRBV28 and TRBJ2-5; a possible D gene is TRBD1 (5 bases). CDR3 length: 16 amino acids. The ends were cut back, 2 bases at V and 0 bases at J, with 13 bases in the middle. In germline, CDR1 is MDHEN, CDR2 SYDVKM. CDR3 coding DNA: TGTGCCAGCAGTTTAGTAACAGGAACGGACCAAGAGACCCAGTACTTC. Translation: CASSLVTGTDQETQYF.

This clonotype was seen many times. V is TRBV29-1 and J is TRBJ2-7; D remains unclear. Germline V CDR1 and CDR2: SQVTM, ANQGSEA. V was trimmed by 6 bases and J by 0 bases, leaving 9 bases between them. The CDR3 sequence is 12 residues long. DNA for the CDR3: TGCAGCGTCGCCCTCGCCTCCTACGAGCAGTACTTC. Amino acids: CSVALASYEQYF.

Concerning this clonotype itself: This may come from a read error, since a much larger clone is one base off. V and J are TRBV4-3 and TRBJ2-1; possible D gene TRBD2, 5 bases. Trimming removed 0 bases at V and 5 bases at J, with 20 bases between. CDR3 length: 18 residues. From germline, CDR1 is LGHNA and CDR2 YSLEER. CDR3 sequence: CASSQDSPKPSSHNEQFF. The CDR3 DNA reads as TGCGCCAGCAGCCAAGATTCGCCCAAACCTAGCAGCCACAATGAGCAGTTCTTC.

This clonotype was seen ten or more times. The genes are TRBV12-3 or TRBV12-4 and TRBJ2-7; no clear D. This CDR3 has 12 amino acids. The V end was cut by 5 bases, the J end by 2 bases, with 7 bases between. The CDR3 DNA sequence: TGTGCCAGCAGTCCGGGCGCCTACGAGCAGTACTTC. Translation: CASSPGAYEQYF.

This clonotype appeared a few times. The CDR3 DNA sequence: TGTGCCAGCAGCTTAGAGACTGGAGAGACCCAGTACTTC. Residues: CASSLETGETQYF. The chain carries TRBV7-9 and TRBJ2-5, with unresolved D. Trimming shortened V by 1 base and J by 4 bases, and 7 bases separated the two germline ends. This CDR3 contains 13 residues. CDR1 is SEHNR and CDR2 is FQNEAQ in the germline V gene (reference sequence).

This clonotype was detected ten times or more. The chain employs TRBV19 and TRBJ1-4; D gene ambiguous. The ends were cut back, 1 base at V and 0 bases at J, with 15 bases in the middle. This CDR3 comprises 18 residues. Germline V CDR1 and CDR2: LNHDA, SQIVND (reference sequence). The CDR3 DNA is TGTGCCAGTAGTATAGCCCCTGAAGCAGGATCAACTAATGAAAAACTGTTTTTT. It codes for CASSIAPEAGSTNEKLFF.

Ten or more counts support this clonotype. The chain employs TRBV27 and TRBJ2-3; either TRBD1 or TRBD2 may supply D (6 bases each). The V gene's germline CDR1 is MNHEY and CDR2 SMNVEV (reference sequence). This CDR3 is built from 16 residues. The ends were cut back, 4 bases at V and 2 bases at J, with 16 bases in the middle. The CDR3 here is CASSSFWGAHTDTQYF. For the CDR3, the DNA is TGTGCCAGCAGTTCCTTTTGGGGGGCCCACACAGATACGCAGTATTTT.

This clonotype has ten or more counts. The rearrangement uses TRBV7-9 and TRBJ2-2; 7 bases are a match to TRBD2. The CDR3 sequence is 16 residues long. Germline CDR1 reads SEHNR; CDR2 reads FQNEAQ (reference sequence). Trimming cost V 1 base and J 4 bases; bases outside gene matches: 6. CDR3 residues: CASSLGWRESTGELFF. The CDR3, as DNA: TGTGCCAGCAGCTTAGGTTGGCGGGAGAGCACCGGGGAGCTGTTTTTT.

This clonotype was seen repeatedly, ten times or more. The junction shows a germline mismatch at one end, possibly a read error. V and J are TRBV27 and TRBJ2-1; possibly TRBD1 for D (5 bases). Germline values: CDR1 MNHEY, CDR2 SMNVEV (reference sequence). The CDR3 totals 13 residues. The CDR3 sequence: CASSISRGNEQFF. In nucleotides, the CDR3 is TGTGCCAGCAGTATATCTAGGGGTAATGAGCAGTTCTTC.

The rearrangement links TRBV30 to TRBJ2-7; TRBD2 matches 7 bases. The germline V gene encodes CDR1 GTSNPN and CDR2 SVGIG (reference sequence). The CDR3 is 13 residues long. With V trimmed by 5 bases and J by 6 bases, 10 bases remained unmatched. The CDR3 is CAWAQTSLIEQYF. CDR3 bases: TGTGCCTGGGCCCAGACTAGCTTGATCGAGCAGTACTTC.

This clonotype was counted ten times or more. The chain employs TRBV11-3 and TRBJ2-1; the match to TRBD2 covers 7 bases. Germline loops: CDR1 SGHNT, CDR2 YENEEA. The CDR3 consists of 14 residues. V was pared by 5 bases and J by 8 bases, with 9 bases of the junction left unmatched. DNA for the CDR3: TGTGCCAGCAGCCCTCGGACGGGGGGTGATGAGCAGTTCTTC. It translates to CASSPRTGGDEQFF.

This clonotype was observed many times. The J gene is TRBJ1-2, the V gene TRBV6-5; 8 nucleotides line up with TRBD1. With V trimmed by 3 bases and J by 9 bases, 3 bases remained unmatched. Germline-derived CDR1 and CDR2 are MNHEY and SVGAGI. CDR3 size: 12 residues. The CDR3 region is CASSYRTGSYTF. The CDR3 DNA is TGTGCCAGCAGTTATCGGACAGGGAGCTACACCTTC.

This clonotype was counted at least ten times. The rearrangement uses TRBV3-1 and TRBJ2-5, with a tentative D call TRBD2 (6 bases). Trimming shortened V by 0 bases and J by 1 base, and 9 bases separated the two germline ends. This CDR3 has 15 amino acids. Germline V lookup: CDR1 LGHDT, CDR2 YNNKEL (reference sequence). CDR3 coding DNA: TGTGCCAGCAGCCAAGATTGGGAGGCCCAAGAGACCCAGTACTTC. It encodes CASSQDWEAQETQYF.

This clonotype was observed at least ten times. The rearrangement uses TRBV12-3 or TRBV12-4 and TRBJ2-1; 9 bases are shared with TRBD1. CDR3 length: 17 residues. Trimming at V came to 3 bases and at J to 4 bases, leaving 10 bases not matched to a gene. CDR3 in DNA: TGTGCCAGCAGTTTCCGGGACAGGGCGTACAGTTACAATGAGCAGTTCTTC. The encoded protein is CASSFRDRAYSYNEQFF.

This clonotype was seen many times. This CDR3 is CSARDPEEIYEQYF. CDR3 nucleotide sequence: TGCAGTGCTAGAGACCCGGAAGAGATCTACGAGCAGTACTTC. The V call is TRBV20-1, the J call TRBJ2-7, with D uncertain. Trimming left V 0 bases short and J 3 bases short, with 12 bases between. This CDR3 spans 14 amino acids. CDR1 DFQATT and CDR2 SNEGSKA come from the germline V gene (reference sequence).

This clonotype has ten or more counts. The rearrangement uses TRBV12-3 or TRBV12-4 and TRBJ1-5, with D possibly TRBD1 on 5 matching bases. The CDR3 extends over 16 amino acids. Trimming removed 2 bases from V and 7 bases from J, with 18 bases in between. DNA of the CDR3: TGTGCCAGCAGTTTATCTCCTCCAGGGTTGGCCCAGCCCCAGCATTTT. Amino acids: CASSLSPPGLAQPQHF.

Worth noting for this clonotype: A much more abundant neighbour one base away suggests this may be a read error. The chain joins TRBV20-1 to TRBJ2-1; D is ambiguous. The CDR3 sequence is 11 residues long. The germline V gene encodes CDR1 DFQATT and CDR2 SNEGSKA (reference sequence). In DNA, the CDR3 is TGCCGTGCTACCGGTGACAATGAGCAGTTCTTC. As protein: CRATGDNEQFF.

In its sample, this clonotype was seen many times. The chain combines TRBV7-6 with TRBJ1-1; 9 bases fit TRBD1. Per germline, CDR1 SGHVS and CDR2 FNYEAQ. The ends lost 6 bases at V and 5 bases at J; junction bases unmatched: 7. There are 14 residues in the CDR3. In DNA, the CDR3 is TGTGCCAGCAGTTCCACAGGGGGCTGGACTGAAGCTTTCTTT. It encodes CASSSTGGWTEAFF.

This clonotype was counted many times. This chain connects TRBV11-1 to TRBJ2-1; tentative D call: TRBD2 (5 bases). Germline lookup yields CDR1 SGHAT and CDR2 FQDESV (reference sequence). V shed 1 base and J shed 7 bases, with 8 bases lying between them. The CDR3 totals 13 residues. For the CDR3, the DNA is TGTGCCAGCAGCTTAGTAGCGCAGAATGAGCAGTTCTTC. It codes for CASSLVAQNEQFF.

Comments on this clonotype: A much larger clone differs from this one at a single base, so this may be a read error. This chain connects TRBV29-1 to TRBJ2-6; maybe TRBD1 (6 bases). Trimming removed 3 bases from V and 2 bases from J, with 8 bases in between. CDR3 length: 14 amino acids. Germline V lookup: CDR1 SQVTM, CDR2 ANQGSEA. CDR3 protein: CSVERGTGANVLTF. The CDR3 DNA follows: TGCAGCGTTGAGAGGGGGACTGGGGCCAACGTCCTGACTTTC.

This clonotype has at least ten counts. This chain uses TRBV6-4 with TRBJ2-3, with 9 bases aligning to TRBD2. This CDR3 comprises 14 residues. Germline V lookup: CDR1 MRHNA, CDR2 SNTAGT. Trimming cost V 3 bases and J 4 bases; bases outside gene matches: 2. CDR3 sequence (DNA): TGTGCCAGCAGTGAGCGGGAGGGCCCAGATACGCAGTATTTT. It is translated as CASSEREGPDTQYF.